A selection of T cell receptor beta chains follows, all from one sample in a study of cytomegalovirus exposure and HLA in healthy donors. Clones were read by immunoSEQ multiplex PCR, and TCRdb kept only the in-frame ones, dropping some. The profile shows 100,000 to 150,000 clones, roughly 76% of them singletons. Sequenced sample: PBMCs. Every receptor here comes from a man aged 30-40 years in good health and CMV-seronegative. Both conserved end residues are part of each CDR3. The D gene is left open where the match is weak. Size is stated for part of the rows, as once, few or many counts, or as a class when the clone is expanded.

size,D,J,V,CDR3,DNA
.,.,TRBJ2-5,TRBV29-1,CSAAEKTQYF,TGCAGCGCCGCTGAGAAGACCCAGTACTTC
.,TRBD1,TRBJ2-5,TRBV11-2,CASSPPTGPGETQYF,TGTGCCAGCAGCCCCCCGACAGGGCCTGGAGAGACCCAGTACTTC
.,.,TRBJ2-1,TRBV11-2,CASSLAPGYYNEQFF,TGTGCCAGCAGCTTAGCGCCAGGGTACTACAATGAGCAGTTCTTC
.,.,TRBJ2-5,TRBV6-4,CASSDSELRTQYF,TGTGCCAGCAGTGACTCAGAGCTTCGTACCCAGTACTTC
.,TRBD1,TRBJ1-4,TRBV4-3,CASSQERAGTGGEKLFF,TGCGCCAGCAGCCAAGAGCGCGCCGGGACAGGGGGGGAAAAACTGTTTTTT
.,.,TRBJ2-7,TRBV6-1,CASSEAIQTYEQYF,TGTGCCAGCAGTGAAGCGATACAGACCTACGAGCAGTACTTC
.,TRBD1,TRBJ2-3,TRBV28,CASSPRDRGNTDTQYF,TGTGCCAGCAGCCCCCGGGACAGGGGAAACACAGATACGCAGTATTTT
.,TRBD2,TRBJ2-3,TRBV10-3,CATRYRTSGEGPTDTQYF,TGTGCCACCCGATATCGGACTAGCGGTGAAGGCCCGACAGATACGCAGTATTTT
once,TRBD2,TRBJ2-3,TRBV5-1,CASSSGLAGGQFSTDTQYF,TGCGCCAGCAGCTCCGGACTAGCGGGGGGCCAATTCTCCACAGATACGCAGTATTTT
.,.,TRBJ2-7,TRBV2,CASSEYRSGLNF,TGTGCCAGCAGTGAATACAGGTCAGGATTAAACTTC
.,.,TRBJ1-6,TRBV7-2,CASSLVVGANSSPLHF,TGTGCCAGCAGCTTAGTAGTGGGAGCGAATAGTTCACCCCTCCACTTT
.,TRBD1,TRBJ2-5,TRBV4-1,CASSPGGTGLRETQYF,TGCGCCAGCAGCCCAGGAGGGACAGGACTAAGGGAGACCCAGTACTTC
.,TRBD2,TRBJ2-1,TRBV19,CASRLAGGRGEQFF,TGTGCCAGCCGACTAGCGGGGGGGCGGGGTGAGCAGTTCTTC
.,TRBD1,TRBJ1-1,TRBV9,CASSVRQGEKAFF,TGTGCCAGCAGCGTTCGACAGGGGGAGAAAGCTTTCTTT
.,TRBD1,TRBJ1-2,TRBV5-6,CASSTPGQGNYGYTF,TGTGCCAGCAGCACTCCGGGACAGGGTAACTATGGCTACACCTTC
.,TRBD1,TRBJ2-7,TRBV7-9,CASSFWTGADEQYF,TGTGCCAGCAGCTTCTGGACAGGGGCAGACGAGCAGTACTTC
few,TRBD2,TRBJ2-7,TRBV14,CASSQIRGVYEQYF,TGTGCCAGCAGCCAAATCCGGGGGGTCTACGAGCAGTACTTC
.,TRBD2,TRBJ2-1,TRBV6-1,CASSKLAGGYNEQFF,TGTGCCAGCAGTAAGCTAGCGGGGGGGTACAATGAGCAGTTCTTC
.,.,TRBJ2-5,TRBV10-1,CASRRTVQETQYF,TGCGCCAGCAGGAGGACAGTTCAAGAGACCCAGTACTTC
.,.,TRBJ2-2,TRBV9,CASSLRGTGELFF,TGTGCCAGCAGCCTCCGCGGCACCGGGGAGCTGTTTTTT
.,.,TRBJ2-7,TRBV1,CTSSQEAGRRYEQYF,TGCACCAGCAGCCAAGAAGCGGGGCGCCGCTACGAGCAGTACTTC
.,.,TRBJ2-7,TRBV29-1,CSVGMRTERNEQYF,TGCAGCGTGGGGATGCGGACAGAGCGTAACGAGCAGTACTTC
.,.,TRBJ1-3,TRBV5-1,CASSLAGRGNTIYF,TGCGCCAGCAGCTTGGCTGGGCGCGGAAACACCATATATTTT
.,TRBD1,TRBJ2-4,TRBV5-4,CASGQGAGSVKNSQYF,TGTGCCAGCGGCCAGGGGGCGGGCAGTGTCAAAAACAGTCAGTACTTC
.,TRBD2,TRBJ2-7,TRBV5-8,CASSLVAGRDYEQYF,TGTGCCAGCAGCTTGGTAGCGGGCAGGGACTACGAGCAGTACTTC
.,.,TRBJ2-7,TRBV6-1,CASETTPYEQYF,TGTGCCAGCGAGACTACGCCCTACGAGCAGTACTTC
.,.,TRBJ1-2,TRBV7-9,CASSLRTGPYGYTF,TGTGCCAGCAGCTTAAGAACAGGGCCCTATGGCTACACCTTC
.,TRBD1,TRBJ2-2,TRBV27,CASKPQGANTGELFF,TGTGCCAGCAAACCACAGGGGGCGAACACCGGGGAGCTGTTTTTT
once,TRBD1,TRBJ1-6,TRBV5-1,CASSERTGGDSPLHF,TGCGCCAGCAGCGAAAGGACAGGGGGGGATTCACCCCTCCACTTT
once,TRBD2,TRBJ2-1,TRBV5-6,CASSPQGRGAYEQFF,TGTGCCAGCAGCCCCCAGGGGCGGGGGGCCTATGAGCAGTTCTTC
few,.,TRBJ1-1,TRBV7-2,CASSFDNARVTGNTEAFF,TGTGCCAGCAGCTTTGACAATGCCAGGGTAACGGGGAACACTGAAGCTTTCTTT
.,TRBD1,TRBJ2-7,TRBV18,CASSPQGQGKTTPYEQYF,TGTGCCAGCTCACCACAGGGACAGGGTAAAACAACCCCCTACGAGCAGTACTTC